One and the same sample provided the 30 T cell receptor beta chains below, sequenced in a study of T cell responses to AZD1222 COVID-19 vaccine. TCRdb's copy holds only in-frame clones and misses some; the assay was immunoSEQ multiplex PCR. Of more than 80,000 clones in the sample, roughly 87% are singletons; the top ten hold 6.5% to 10%. The material was peripheral blood, obtained 28 days after the second AZD1222 dose. The source is an adult who received the AZD1222 COVID-19 vaccine.

The CDR3 nucleotides are TGTGCCAGCAGCACCCGACTAGCGGGGGGGGGCAATGAGCAGTTCTTC. Protein sequence: CASSTRLAGGGNEQFF. The V gene is TRBV9, the J gene TRBJ2-1; 14 bases match TRBD2. The CDR3 consists of 16 residues. The germline V gene has CDR1 SGDLS and CDR2 YYNGEE. J gave up 6 bases and V 4 bases, and 6 bases lay outside the gene matches.

This chain uses TRBV4-3 with TRBJ2-5, with 7 bases lining up with TRBD1. Trimming took 0 bases from V and 3 from J; bases not matched to a gene: 4. The CDR3 runs to 15 residues. The V gene's germline CDR1 is LGHNA and CDR2 YSLEER. The chain's CDR3 is CASSQDFQGEETQYF. In nucleotides, the CDR3 is TGCGCCAGCAGCCAAGATTTCCAGGGGGAAGAGACCCAGTACTTC.

CDR3 DNA sequence: TGCGCCAGCAGCTTGGGGGGGATGAGCCAGTCTGAAGCTTTCTTT. Residues: CASSLGGMSQSEAFF. The chain combines TRBV5-1 with TRBJ1-1; D possibly corresponds to TRBD1 (5 bases). CDR3 length equals 15 residues. The V end lost 0 bases, the J end lost 6 bases, and 15 bases lay between the germline ends. CDR1 is SGHRS and CDR2 is YFSETQ in the germline V gene.

The rearrangement links TRBV27 to TRBJ2-1; D is ambiguous. V dropped 4 bases and J dropped 0 bases, with 16 bases sitting between them. The germline CDR1 and CDR2 sequences are MNHEY and SMNVEV (reference sequence). The CDR3 runs to 17 residues. The DNA of the CDR3 is TGTGCCAGCAGTTATCAACAGATCATGAGCTCCTACAATGAGCAGTTCTTC. Translation gives CASSYQQIMSSYNEQFF.

The J gene is TRBJ2-3, the V gene TRBV29-1; the match to TRBD1 covers 9 bases. CDR1 is SQVTM and CDR2 is ANQGSEA in the germline V gene. The J segment lost 3 bases and the V segment lost 7 bases, leaving 8 bases of the junction unmatched. This CDR3 is 14 amino acids long. The DNA of the CDR3 is TGCAGCGGTACACAGGGGGCGGGGACAGATACGCAGTATTTT. Protein: CSGTQGAGTDTQYF.

The rearrangement links TRBV3-1 (or the pseudogene TRBV3-2) to TRBJ1-1; D ambiguous. Trimming took off 4 bases at V and 1 base at J, with 13 bases between the two ends. This CDR3 is built from 15 residues. The germline V gene has CDR1 LGHDT and CDR2 YNNKEL (reference sequence). The CDR3 DNA reads as TGTGCCAGCAGCCCACCGTCCTATCGGAACACTGAAGCTTTCTTT. Translation: CASSPPSYRNTEAFF.

The CDR3 reads CATSGLVQETQYF. In DNA, the CDR3 is TGTGCCACCAGTGGGCTAGTACAAGAGACCCAGTACTTC. The chain recombines TRBV24-1 with TRBJ2-5, with unresolved D. CDR1 is KGHDR and CDR2 is SFDVKD in the germline V gene. The CDR3 consists of 13 residues. V lost 5 bases to trimming and J lost 2 bases, with 8 bases between them.

The chain recombines TRBV4-3 with TRBJ2-5, with D perhaps assigned TRBD1 or TRBD2 (5 bases each). The V end was cut by 0 bases, the J end by 1 base, with 15 bases between. CDR3 length: 17 amino acids. Germline V gene lookup returns CDR1 LGHNA and CDR2 YSLEER. CDR3 residues: CASSQDLGRTTQETQYF. In DNA form, the CDR3 reads TGCGCCAGCAGCCAAGATCTGGGACGGACCACCCAAGAGACCCAGTACTTC.

This chain joins TRBV2 and TRBJ1-1, with D hard to call. This CDR3 has 14 residues. Germline-derived CDR1 and CDR2 are SNHLY and FYNNEI. Deletions cut 8 bases from V and 1 base from J, with 14 bases between. The chain's CDR3 is CASLPPRGNTEAFF. The CDR3 DNA sequence: TGTGCCAGCCTTCCACCCCGGGGGAACACTGAAGCTTTCTTT.

The J gene is TRBJ1-5, the V gene TRBV18, with 9 nucleotides matching TRBD1. Per germline, CDR1 KGHSH and CDR2 LQKENI. Trimming at V came to 3 bases and at J to 7 bases, leaving 7 bases not matched to a gene. The CDR3 spans 15 residues. The CDR3 DNA reads TGTGCCAGCTCACCGACACCGGGACAGGGCCAGCCCCAGCATTTT. This translates into CASSPTPGQGQPQHF.

The chain has TRBV4-3 and TRBJ2-7; 7 bases are a match to TRBD1. Per germline, CDR1 LGHNA and CDR2 YSLEER. The CDR3 contains 15 residues. The ends lost 0 bases at V and 6 bases at J; junction bases unmatched: 8. This CDR3 reads CASSQDRRQGGEQYF. Here the CDR3 DNA reads TGCGCCAGCAGCCAAGATCGCAGACAGGGTGGCGAGCAGTACTTC.

This clone is medium-sized (0.01 to 0.1%) within its sample. The V gene is TRBV7-9, the J gene TRBJ1-2; D unclear. This CDR3 contains 13 residues. Germline V gene data show CDR1 as SEHNR and CDR2 as FQNEAQ (reference sequence). V gave up 1 base and J gave up 3 bases, with 6 bases separating them. The CDR3 sequence is CASSLVTDYGYTF. As DNA, the CDR3 is TGTGCCAGCAGCTTAGTAACAGACTATGGCTACACCTTC.

The chain carries TRBV6-2 or TRBV6-3 and TRBJ1-2; maybe TRBD1 (6 bases). This CDR3 has 15 residues. Deletions cut 3 bases from V and 5 bases from J, with 16 bases between. Germline lookup yields CDR1 MNHEY and CDR2 SVGEGT. CDR3 region: CASSYFGTPPYGYTF. The DNA of the CDR3 is TGTGCCAGCAGTTATTTTGGGACACCGCCTTATGGCTACACCTTC.

The chain combines TRBV21-1 with TRBJ1-5; the DNA was not compared with TRBD1, the D call given in the table. TRBV21-1 is deemed a pseudogene. The CDR3 totals 17 residues. The CDR3 sequence: CASSKTRINSFNQPQHF. CDR3 sequence (DNA): TGTGCCAGCAGCAAAACAAGGATAAACAGTTTCAATCAGCCCCAGCATTTT.

V usage is TRBV19 and J usage is TRBJ1-6; D not resolved. The germline V and J ends were trimmed by 7 bases and 13 bases, with 17 bases remaining between them. The germline V gene has CDR1 LNHDA and CDR2 SQIVND (reference sequence). The CDR3 contains 13 residues. CDR3 sequence reads: CASNTRPSAPLHF. CDR3 coding DNA: TGTGCCAGTAATACGAGACCCTCAGCGCCCCTCCACTTT.

V usage is TRBV9 and J usage is TRBJ1-2, with D possibly matching TRBD1 (6 bases). V was trimmed by 3 bases and J by 5 bases, leaving 14 bases between them. Germline CDR1 and CDR2: SGDLS and YYNGEE. CDR3 length: 14 residues. CDR3 nucleotide sequence: TGTGCCAGCAGCGCCCAGGGGACTCATTATGGCTACACCTTC. It encodes CASSAQGTHYGYTF. Variable domain in full (rest from reference TRBV9 and TRBJ1-2): DSGVTQTPKHLITATGQRVTLRCSPRSGDLSVYWYQQSLDQGLQFLIQYYNGEERAKGNILERFSAQQFPDLHSELNLSSLELGDSALYFCASSAQGTHYGYTFGSGTRLTVV.

Regarding this clone: Different DNA sequences within this sample yield the same CDR3. The rearrangement links TRBV7-3 to TRBJ1-1, with D possibly matching TRBD1 (6 bases). The CDR3 is made up of 13 amino acids. Between the trimmed V and J ends, which lost 0 bases and 4 bases, there was a span of 6 bases. Germline CDR1 is SGHTA and CDR2 is FQGTGA. The CDR3 here is CASSLTGGTEAFF. The CDR3 DNA reads as TGTGCCAGCAGCTTAACAGGGGGCACTGAAGCTTTCTTT.

The chain is built from TRBV19 and TRBJ1-1; no clear D. The length of the CDR3 is 13 residues. V was pared by 7 bases and J by 0 bases, with 9 bases between. Germline CDR1 is LNHDA and CDR2 is SQIVND (reference sequence). This CDR3 reads CASNPTVNTEAFF. CDR3 nucleotide sequence: TGTGCCAGTAATCCGACGGTGAACACTGAAGCTTTCTTT.

V and J are TRBV7-9 and TRBJ2-7, with D tentatively TRBD1 (5 bases). The CDR3 length is 14 residues. CDR1 SEHNR and CDR2 FQNEAQ come from the germline V gene (reference sequence). V was pared by 1 base and J by 4 bases, with 11 bases between. CDR3 nucleotide sequence: TGTGCCAGCAGCTTAGTACAGGATCCTTACGAGCAGTACTTC. It specifies CASSLVQDPYEQYF.

The chain links TRBV7-2 to TRBJ2-5; 11 bases align to TRBD2. Germline V lookup: CDR1 SGHTA, CDR2 FQGNSA. After removal of 7 bases from V and 5 bases from J, the junction contained 6 bases not matched to a gene. The CDR3 length is 14 residues. CDR3 amino acids: CASTLAGGGETQYF. For the CDR3, the DNA is TGTGCCAGCACCCTAGCGGGGGGAGGTGAGACCCAGTACTTC.

The gene calls are TRBV6-4 and TRBJ1-5; D gene uncertain. V lost 11 bases and J lost 2, with 7 bases in between. Germline V gives CDR1 MRHNA, CDR2 SNTAGT. This CDR3 has 11 residues. CDR3 bases: TGTGCCCGGGTGGGCAATCAGCCCCAGCATTTT. The encoded protein is CARVGNQPQHF.

This chain connects TRBV4-3 to TRBJ2-7, with 7 nucleotides matching TRBD1. CDR1 and CDR2 (germline): LGHNA, YSLEER. The CDR3 runs to 16 residues. With V trimmed by 0 bases and J by 4 bases, 9 bases remained unmatched. CDR3 region: CASSQEGRQGVYEQYF. Written as DNA, the CDR3 is TGCGCCAGCAGCCAAGAAGGGCGGCAGGGGGTATACGAGCAGTACTTC.

The chain employs TRBV30 and TRBJ1-6; 9 positions match TRBD1. The junction had 13 bases not matched to a gene; V was cut back by 4 bases and J by 9 bases. Germline lookup yields CDR1 GTSNPN and CDR2 SVGIG (reference sequence). The CDR3 contains 16 residues. CDR3 amino acids: CAWTHCSGTGCSPLHF. The CDR3 DNA reads as TGTGCCTGGACCCATTGCTCCGGGACAGGGTGTTCACCCCTCCACTTT.

This rearrangement joins TRBV19 to TRBJ1-5; 7 nucleotides line up with TRBD1. The CDR3 length is 21 residues. The V gene's germline CDR1 is LNHDA and CDR2 SQIVND (reference sequence). J gave up 0 bases and V 5 bases, and 22 bases lay outside the gene matches. This CDR3 is CASSLPQLRGGLLYSNQPQHF. The DNA for the CDR3 is TGTGCCAGTAGTCTCCCCCAGTTGAGAGGGGGCCTCCTCTATAGCAATCAGCCCCAGCATTTT.

This clone was seen only once. The chain couples TRBV5-6 to TRBJ2-5, with 10 nucleotides matching TRBD1. The J segment lost 4 bases and the V segment lost 2 bases, leaving 5 bases of the junction unmatched. Germline V gives CDR1 SGHDT, CDR2 YYEEEE. This CDR3 region has 15 residues. CDR3 amino acids: CASSFGTGVRETQYF. For the CDR3, the DNA is TGTGCCAGCAGCTTTGGGACAGGGGTTCGAGAGACCCAGTACTTC.

The chain uses TRBV6-5 and TRBJ1-2; D uncertain. The CDR3 has 15 amino acids. Trimming pared 5 bases from V and 8 bases from J, leaving 21 bases between. Germline lookup yields CDR1 MNHEY and CDR2 SVGAGI. Here the CDR3 DNA reads TGTGCCAGCAGTCCCTCTCCCTTTGCAGAGAACGGCTACACCTTC. Protein sequence: CASSPSPFAENGYTF.

The chain joins TRBV3-1 (or the pseudogene TRBV3-2) to TRBJ2-7; D may be TRBD1 or TRBD2 (5 bases each). Looked up from germline, CDR1 is LGHDT and CDR2 is YNNKEL (reference sequence). Between the trimmed V and J ends, which lost 1 base and 3 bases, there was a span of 10 bases. The CDR3 contains 14 residues. CDR3 DNA sequence: TGTGCCAGCAGCCAAGGGGGACCCCGCTACGAGCAGTACTTC. This encodes CASSQGGPRYEQYF.

V usage is TRBV18 and J usage is TRBJ1-2; TRBD1 agrees at 8 bases. Germline V gene data show CDR1 as KGHSH and CDR2 as LQKENI. The CDR3 consists of 14 residues. V lost 1 base to trimming and J lost 6 bases; unmatched junction nucleotides: 4. In nucleotides, the CDR3 is TGTGCCAGCTCACCACGGGACAGGATTCATGGCTACACCTTC. Translated: CASSPRDRIHGYTF.

The chain couples TRBV5-5 to TRBJ2-3, with 9 bases identical to TRBD2. Germline CDR1 reads SGHKS; CDR2 reads YYEKEE (reference sequence). The CDR3 loop spans 17 amino acids. V shed 4 bases and J 0 bases; nucleotides not matched to a gene: 9. DNA of the CDR3: TGTGCCAGCAGCCGGGGTAGCGGGGGCCCGAGCACAGATACGCAGTATTTT. It yields the protein CASSRGSGGPSTDTQYF.

The chain recombines TRBV5-1 with TRBJ2-2, with D perhaps TRBD2 (6 bases). The CDR3 is 14 residues long. The germline V gene has CDR1 SGHRS and CDR2 YFSETQ. Trimming shortened V by 4 bases and J by 6 bases, and 13 bases separated the two germline ends. The CDR3 region is CASSPRLDAGELFF. The CDR3 DNA is TGCGCCAGCAGCCCACGACTAGATGCCGGGGAGCTGTTTTTT.